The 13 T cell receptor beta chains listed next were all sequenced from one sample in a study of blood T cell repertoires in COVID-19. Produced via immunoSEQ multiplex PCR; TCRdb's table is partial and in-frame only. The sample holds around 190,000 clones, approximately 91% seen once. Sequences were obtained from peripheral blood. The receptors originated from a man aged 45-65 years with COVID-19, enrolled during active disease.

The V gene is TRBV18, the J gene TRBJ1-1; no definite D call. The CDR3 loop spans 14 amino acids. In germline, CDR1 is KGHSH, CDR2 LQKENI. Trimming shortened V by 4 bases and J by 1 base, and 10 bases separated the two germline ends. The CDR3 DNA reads TGTGCCAGCTCACTCGGACTGGAGAACACTGAAGCTTTCTTT. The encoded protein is CASSLGLENTEAFF.

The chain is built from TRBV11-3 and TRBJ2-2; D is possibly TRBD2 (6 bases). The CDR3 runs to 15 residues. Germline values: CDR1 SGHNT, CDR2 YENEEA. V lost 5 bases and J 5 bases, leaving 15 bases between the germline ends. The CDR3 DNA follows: TGTGCCAGCAGCAGTGCGGCAGGGAGGACCGGGGAGCTGTTTTTT. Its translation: CASSSAAGRTGELFF.

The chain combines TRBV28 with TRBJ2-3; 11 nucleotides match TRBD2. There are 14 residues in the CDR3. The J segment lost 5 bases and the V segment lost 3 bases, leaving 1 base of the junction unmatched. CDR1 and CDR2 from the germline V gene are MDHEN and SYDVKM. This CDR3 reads CASSLTSGKDTQYF. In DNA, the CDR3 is TGTGCCAGCAGTTTGACTAGCGGGAAAGATACGCAGTATTTT.

The CDR3 loop is CASTLAGGPSYEQYF. The CDR3 nucleotides are TGTGCCAGCACCCTAGCGGGGGGGCCCTCCTACGAGCAGTACTTC. The gene calls are TRBV5-4 and TRBJ2-7; 12 nucleotides match TRBD2. In germline, CDR1 is SGHNT, CDR2 YYREEE (reference sequence). V shed 6 bases, J shed 0 bases, and the junction held 4 bases outside the gene matches. The length of the CDR3 is 15 residues.

This CDR3 reads CASSRLSRDTLGNEQFF. In DNA, the CDR3 is TGTGCCAGCAGCAGACTTTCCCGGGACACACTTGGCAATGAGCAGTTCTTC. V usage is TRBV2 and J usage is TRBJ2-1, with a weak D call TRBD1 (6 bases). CDR1 and CDR2 from the germline V gene are SNHLY and FYNNEI. The CDR3 has 17 amino acids. V lost 6 bases and J 6 bases, leaving 24 bases between the germline ends.

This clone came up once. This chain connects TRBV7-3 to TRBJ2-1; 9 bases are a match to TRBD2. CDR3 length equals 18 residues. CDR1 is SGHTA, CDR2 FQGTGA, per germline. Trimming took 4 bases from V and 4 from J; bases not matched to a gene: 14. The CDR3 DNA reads TGTGCCAGCAGCTATAGGAGGGGGGCTAGCGGGATTTACAATGAGCAGTTCTTC. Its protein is CASSYRRGASGIYNEQFF. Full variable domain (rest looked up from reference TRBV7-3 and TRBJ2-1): GAGVSQTPSNKVTEKGKYVELRCDPISGHTALYWYRQSLGQGPEFLIYFQGTGAADDSGLPNDRFFAVRPEGSVSTLKIQRTERGDSAVYLCASSYRRGASGIYNEQFFGPGTRLTVL.

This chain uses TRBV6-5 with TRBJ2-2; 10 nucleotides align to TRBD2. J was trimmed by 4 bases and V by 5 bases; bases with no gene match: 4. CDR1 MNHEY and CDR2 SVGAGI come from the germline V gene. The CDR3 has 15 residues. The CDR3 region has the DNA TGTGCCAGCAGTCGAGCGGGAGGGGCCACCGGGGAGCTGTTTTTT. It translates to CASSRAGGATGELFF.

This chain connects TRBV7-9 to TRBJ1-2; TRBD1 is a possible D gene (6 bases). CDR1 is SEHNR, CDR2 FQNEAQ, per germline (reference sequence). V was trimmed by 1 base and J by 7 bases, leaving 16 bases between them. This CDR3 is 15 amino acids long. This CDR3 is CASSLVAGEFRGYTF. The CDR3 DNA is TGTGCCAGCAGCTTAGTGGCAGGGGAGTTTCGTGGCTACACCTTC.

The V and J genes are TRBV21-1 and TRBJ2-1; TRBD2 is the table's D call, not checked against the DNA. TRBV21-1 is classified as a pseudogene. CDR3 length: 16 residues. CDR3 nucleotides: TGTGCCAGCAGGACGGGACTAGCGGCTTCCTACAATGAGCAGTTCTTC. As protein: CASRTGLAASYNEQFF.

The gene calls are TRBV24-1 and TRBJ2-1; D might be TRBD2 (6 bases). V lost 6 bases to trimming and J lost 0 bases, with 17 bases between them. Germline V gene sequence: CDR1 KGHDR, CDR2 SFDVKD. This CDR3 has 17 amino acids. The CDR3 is CATSSTGEGDSYNEQFF. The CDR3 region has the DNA TGTGCCACCAGTTCCACGGGAGAAGGGGACTCCTACAATGAGCAGTTCTTC.

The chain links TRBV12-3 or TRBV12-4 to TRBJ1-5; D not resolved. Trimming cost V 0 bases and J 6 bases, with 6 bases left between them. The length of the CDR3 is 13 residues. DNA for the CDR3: TGTGCCAGCAGTTTAGCGAGTGGTCAGCCCCAGCATTTT. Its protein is CASSLASGQPQHF.

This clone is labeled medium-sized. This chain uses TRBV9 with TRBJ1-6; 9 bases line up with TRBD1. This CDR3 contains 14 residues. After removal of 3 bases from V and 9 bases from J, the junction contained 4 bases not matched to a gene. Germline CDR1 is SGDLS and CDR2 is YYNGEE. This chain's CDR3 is CASSDGQGPSPLHF. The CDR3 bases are TGTGCCAGCAGCGACGGACAGGGGCCTTCACCCCTCCACTTT.

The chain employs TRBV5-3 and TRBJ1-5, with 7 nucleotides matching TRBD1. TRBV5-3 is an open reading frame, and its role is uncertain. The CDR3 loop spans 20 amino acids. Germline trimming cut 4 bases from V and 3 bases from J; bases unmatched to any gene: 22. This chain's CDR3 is CARSPQILTNRGRDNQPQHF. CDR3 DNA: TGTGCCAGAAGCCCACAAATACTTACCAACAGGGGTAGGGACAATCAGCCCCAGCATTTT.